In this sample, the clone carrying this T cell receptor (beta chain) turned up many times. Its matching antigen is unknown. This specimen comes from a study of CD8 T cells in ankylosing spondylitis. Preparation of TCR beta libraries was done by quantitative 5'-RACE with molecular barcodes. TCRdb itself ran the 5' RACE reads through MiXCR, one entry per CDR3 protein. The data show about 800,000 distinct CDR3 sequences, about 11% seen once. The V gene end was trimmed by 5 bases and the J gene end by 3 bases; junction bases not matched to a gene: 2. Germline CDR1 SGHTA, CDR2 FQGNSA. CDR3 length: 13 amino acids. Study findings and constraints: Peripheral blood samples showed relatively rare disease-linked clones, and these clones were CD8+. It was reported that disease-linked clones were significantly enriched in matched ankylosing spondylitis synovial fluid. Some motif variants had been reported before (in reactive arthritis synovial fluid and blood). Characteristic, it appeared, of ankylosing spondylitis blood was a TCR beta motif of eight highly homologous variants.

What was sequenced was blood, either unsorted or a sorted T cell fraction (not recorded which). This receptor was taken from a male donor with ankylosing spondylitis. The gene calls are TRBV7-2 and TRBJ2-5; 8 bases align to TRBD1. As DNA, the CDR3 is TGTGCCAGCAGCCAGACAGGGGAAGAGACCCAGTACTTC. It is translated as CASSQTGEETQYF.